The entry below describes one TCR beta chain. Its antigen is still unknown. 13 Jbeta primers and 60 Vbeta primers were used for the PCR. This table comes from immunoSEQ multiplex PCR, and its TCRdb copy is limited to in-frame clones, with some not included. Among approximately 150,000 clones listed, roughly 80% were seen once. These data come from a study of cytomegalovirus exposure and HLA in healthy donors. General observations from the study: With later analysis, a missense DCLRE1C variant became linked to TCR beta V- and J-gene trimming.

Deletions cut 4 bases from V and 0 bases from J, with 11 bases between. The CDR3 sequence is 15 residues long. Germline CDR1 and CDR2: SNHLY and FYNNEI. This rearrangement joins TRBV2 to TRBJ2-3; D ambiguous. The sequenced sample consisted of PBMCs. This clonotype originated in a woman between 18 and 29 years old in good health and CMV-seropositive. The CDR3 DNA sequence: TGTGCCAGCAGTGTAATGGCCATAAGCACAGATACGCAGTATTTT. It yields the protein CASSVMAISTDTQYF. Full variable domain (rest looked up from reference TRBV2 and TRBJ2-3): EPEVTQTPSHQVTQMGQEVILRCVPISNHLYFYWYRQILGQKVEFLVSFYNNEISEKSEIFDDQFSVERPDGSNFTLKIRSTKLEDSAMYFCASSVMAISTDTQYFGPGTRLTVL.